This TCR beta chain was captured in a study of T-cell reconstitution after alpha-beta-depleted transplantation in children. Study results and caveats: Expanded graft clones numbering several hundred reportedly gave rise to alpha-beta T cells about two months after transplant. Counts and diversity of T cells one year after transplant came mostly from newly produced T cells.

Unique molecular identifiers were incorporated during preparation of the TCRbeta library. A single record per CDR3 protein comes from TCRdb applying MiXCR to the PCR reads. The data show a few hundred thousand distinct CDR3 sequences, with 25% to 30% seen just once and around a third held by the top ten. Only a few counts were recorded for this clonotype. Its antigen remains unidentified. Trimming cost V 7 bases and J 5 bases; bases outside gene matches: 8. From germline, CDR1 is SNHLY and CDR2 FYNNEI. The length of the CDR3 is 14 residues. This chain links TRBV2 with TRBJ1-2; 9 positions match TRBD1. The starting material was PBMCs, obtained before TCRalphabeta/CD19-depleted stem cell transplant. This receptor was obtained from a boy in the first two years of life with Wiskott-Aldrich syndrome, due to receive a stem cell transplant. The CDR3 region is CASTTGGRTYGYTF. The DNA of the CDR3 is TGTGCCAGCACTACAGGGGGCCGTACGTATGGCTACACCTTC.